This is a list of T cell receptor beta chains from one sample in a study of beta chain features in type 1 diabetes. Sequencing used immunoSEQ multiplex PCR; TCRdb keeps in-frame clones, though not all of them. Seen here are hundreds of thousands of clones, 9.6% observed once, and the top ten hold about 0.03%. Material: naive CD4+ T cells from blood. These receptors were obtained from a woman between 18 and 29 years old in good health. The CDR3 runs from the conserved cysteine through the conserved F or W. A D gene is named only where the DNA matches it firmly. A row's size may be missing; if present it is once, few, many or a size class.

size	J	V	D	DNA	CDR3
few	TRBJ2-5	TRBV27	.	TGTGCCAGCAGTTTATCAGCGGGCCAAGAGACCCAGTACTTC	CASSLSAGQETQYF
.	TRBJ2-7	TRBV6-5	.	TGTGCCAGCAGTTACAATCAGGGGTGGGAGCAGTACTTC	CASSYNQGWEQYF
few	TRBJ2-3	TRBV4-2	TRBD2	TGTGCCAGCAGCCAAGAAAGCCTAGCGGGAGTATCAGATACGCAGTATTTT	CASSQESLAGVSDTQYF
few	TRBJ2-3	TRBV5-1	.	TGCGCCAGCAGCTTGGAAGGGCAGGGGTCAGATACGCAGTATTTT	CASSLEGQGSDTQYF
few	TRBJ2-7	TRBV6-1	.	TGTGCCAGCAGTGAAATCAGCTACGAGCAGTACTTC	CASSEISYEQYF
few	TRBJ2-7	TRBV30	.	TGTGCCTGGAGTGTATCCACAGGAAACTACGAGCAGTACTTC	CAWSVSTGNYEQYF
many	TRBJ2-1	TRBV4-1	TRBD1	TGCGCCAGCAGCCAGAAGGGACAGGGCGACGGGAATGAGCAGTTCTTC	CASSQKGQGDGNEQFF
few	TRBJ2-1	TRBV25-1	.	TGTGCCAGCAGCGGTATCAGGGGAGTCGGTGAGCAGTTCTTC	CASSGIRGVGEQFF
few	TRBJ2-3	TRBV6-5	TRBD2	TGTGCCAGCAGTGGCCGGGGGGGCTTAGATACGCAGTATTTT	CASSGRGGLDTQYF
few	TRBJ2-7	TRBV2	TRBD1	TGTGCCAGCAGTCCCGGACAGGGGAGGGGGAACTACGAGCAGTACTTC	CASSPGQGRGNYEQYF
.	TRBJ1-5	TRBV28	.	TGTGCCAGCAGTCAAGACAGGTACAATCAGCCCCAGCATTTT	CASSQDRYNQPQHF
.	TRBJ1-4	TRBV11-2	TRBD1	TGTGCCAGCACCATAGGGGACAGGGGGGATGAAAAACTGTTTTTT	CASTIGDRGDEKLFF
few	TRBJ1-4	TRBV19	.	TGTGCCAGTAGTGTTCCAGGAGGTAATGAAAAACTGTTTTTT	CASSVPGGNEKLFF
.	TRBJ2-1	TRBV6-1	.	TGTGCCAGCAGTGAACCGTTCCGCAATGAGCAGTTCTTC	CASSEPFRNEQFF
few	TRBJ1-2	TRBV5-1	.	TGCGCCAGCAGCCCCACCTTCCAACAGGGTTTGGAGTATGGCTACACCTTC	CASSPTFQQGLEYGYTF
few	TRBJ1-1	TRBV7-2	.	TGTGCCAGCGGTTCCCGGGGTTTACGGACTGAAGCTTTCTTT	CASGSRGLRTEAFF
.	TRBJ2-3	TRBV5-6	TRBD2	TGTGCCAGCAGCTTGGCATGGAGGCGCCTAGCGGGAGGATGGGATACGCAGTATTTT	CASSLAWRRLAGGWDTQYF
.	TRBJ2-7	TRBV18	.	TGTGCCAGCTCACCACCCGCGACTGGGAGCTACGAGCAGTACTTC	CASSPPATGSYEQYF